Sequencing of this T cell receptor (beta chain) was carried out in a study of regulatory T cells in long-lasting Graves disease. Study outcomes and limitations: Reduced TCR diversity was observed in persistent Graves' patients versus newly diagnosed patients.

Sample time point: newly diagnosed GD, antithyroid drugs for less than 3 months. PBMC-extracted RNA yielded the TCR library. Arm-PCR of CDR3 regions and iRepertoire HTBI primers were used to build TCR beta libraries. One entry per CDR3 protein, called by TCRdb with MiXCR from the multiplex PCR reads. The table includes 400,000 to 650,000 distinct CDR3 sequences, approximately 16% detected once. This clonotype was detected ten times or more. Its specificity is unknown. The same sample was also used in a study of T cells in Graves' hyperthyroidism and ophthalmopathy.

The clonotype comes from a middle-aged woman with Graves disease. Sequencing was performed on peripheral blood mononuclear cells (PBMCs), taken at new diagnosis, from a patient treated with antithyroid drugs.

CDR3 bases: TGTGCCAGCAGTTTAGTTCTTAAAACTAACTATGGCTACACCTTC. This gives the protein CASSLVLKTNYGYTF. The chain combines TRBV12-3 or TRBV12-4 with TRBJ1-2, with D unclear. Trimming pared 1 base from V and 0 bases from J, leaving 9 bases between. The CDR3 covers 15 residues.